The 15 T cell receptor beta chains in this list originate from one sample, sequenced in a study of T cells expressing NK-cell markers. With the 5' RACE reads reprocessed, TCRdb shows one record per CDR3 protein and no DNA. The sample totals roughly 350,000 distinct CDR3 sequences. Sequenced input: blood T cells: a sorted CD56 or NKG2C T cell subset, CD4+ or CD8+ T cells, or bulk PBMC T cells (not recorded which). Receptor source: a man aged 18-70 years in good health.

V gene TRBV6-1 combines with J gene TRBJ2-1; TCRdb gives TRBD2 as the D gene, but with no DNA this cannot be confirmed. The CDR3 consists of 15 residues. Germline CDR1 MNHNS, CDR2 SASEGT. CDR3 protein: CASSGGTSGYNEQFF.

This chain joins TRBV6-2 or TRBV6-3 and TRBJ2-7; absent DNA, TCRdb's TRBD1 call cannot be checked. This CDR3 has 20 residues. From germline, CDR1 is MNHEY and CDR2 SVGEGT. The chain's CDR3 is CASSSPTTGGKAVFSYEQYF.

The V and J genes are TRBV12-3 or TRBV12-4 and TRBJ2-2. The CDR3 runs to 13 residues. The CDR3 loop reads CASSLARNGELFF.

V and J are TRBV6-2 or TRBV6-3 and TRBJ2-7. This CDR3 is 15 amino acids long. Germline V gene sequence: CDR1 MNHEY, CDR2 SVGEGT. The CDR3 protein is CASSSWTEKTYEQYF.

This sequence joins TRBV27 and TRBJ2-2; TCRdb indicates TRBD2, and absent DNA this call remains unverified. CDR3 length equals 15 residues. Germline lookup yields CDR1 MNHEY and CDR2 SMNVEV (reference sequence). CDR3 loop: CASRGGNPNTGELFF.

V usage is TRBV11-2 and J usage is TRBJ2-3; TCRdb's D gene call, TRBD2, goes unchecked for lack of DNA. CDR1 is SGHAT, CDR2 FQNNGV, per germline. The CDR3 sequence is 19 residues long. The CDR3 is CASSLNRPLAGGADGTQYF.

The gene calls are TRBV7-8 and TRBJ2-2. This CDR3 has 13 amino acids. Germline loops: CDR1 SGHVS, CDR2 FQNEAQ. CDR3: CASSLNPSGELFF.

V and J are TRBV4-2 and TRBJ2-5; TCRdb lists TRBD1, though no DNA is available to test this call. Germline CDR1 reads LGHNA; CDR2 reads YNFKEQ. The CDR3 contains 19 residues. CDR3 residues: CASSQGVGSGGSRVVTQYF.

The CDR3 reads CASSPPIGVSSGANVLTF. This chain links TRBV18 with TRBJ2-6. The germline CDR1 and CDR2 sequences are KGHSH and LQKENI. The CDR3 is 18 residues long.

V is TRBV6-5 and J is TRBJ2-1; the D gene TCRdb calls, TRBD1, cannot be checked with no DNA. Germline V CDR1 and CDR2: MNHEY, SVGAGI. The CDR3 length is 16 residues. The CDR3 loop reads CASSLYGGGFGNEQFF.

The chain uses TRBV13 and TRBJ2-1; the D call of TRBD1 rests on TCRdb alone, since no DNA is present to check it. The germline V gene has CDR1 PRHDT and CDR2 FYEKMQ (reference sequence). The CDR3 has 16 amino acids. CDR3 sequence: CASSPGQASSYNEQFF. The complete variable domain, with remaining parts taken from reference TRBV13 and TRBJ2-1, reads AAGVIQSPRHLIKEKRETATLKCYPIPRHDTVYWYQQGPGQDPQFLISFYEKMQSDKGSIPDRFSAQQFSDYHSELNMSSLELGDSALYFCASSPGQASSYNEQFFGPGTRLTVL.

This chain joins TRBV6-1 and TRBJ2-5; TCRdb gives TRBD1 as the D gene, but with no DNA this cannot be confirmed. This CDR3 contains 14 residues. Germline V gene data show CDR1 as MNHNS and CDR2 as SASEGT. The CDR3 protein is CASREDRVRETQYF.

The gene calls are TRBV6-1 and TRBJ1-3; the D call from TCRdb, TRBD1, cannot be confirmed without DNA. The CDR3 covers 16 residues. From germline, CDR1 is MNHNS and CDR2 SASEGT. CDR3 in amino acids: CASSPSGTPSGNTIYF.

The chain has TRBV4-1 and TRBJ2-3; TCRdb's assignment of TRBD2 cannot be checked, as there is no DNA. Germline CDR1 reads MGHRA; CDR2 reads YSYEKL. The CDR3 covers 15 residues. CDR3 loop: CASSQGARGADTQYF.

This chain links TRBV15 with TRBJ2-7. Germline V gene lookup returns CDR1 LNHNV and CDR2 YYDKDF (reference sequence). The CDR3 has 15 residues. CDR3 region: CATSRVLRGSYEQYF.